This TCR beta chain was identified during a study of shared clonotypes between healthy human individuals. Findings and limits, study-wide: In having few donors, the study represented limited genetic and exposure-history diversity.

CDR3 length equals 13 residues. V dropped 5 bases and J dropped 5; count of bases not matched to a gene: 3. The V gene's germline CDR1 is MNHEY and CDR2 SMNVEV (reference sequence). Researchers divided each subset's genomic DNA evenly across several immunoSEQ plates. Some clones are missing from TCRdb's copy, which holds only in-frame ones; the method was immunoSEQ multiplex PCR. The sample lists hundreds of thousands of clones; 85% to 95% were seen once. Selected positively for CCR7 and CD45RO-negative, naive CD8 cells excluded terminally differentiated effector memory CD45RA+ cells. Donation came from healthy HIV-negative adults that had no recent acute infections or vaccinations. Concerning this clone: Its target is not known. The sample carries other DNA sequences with the same CDR3.

The chain carries TRBV27 and TRBJ1-5; 7 bases match TRBD1. The specimen was naive CD8+ T cells sorted from blood. The source is a woman aged 25 to 39 in good health. This CDR3 is CASSPDRDQPQHF. Written as DNA, the CDR3 is TGTGCCAGCAGTCCCGACAGGGATCAGCCCCAGCATTTT.